What follows describes a single T cell receptor beta chain. Germline V gene lookup returns CDR1 MNHEY and CDR2 SVGAGI. CDR3 length: 13 amino acids. V was clipped by 2 bases and J by 7 bases, with 8 bases between them. Single viable CD3+CD4+CD8-CD45RO+ cells were sorted as the memory CD4+ T cells. TCRdb's table, derived via immunoSEQ multiplex PCR, lists solely in-frame clones and lacks some. The table records some 29,000 clones, around 76% of them present only once. The data were taken from a study of memory CD4+ T cells and cytomegalovirus serostatus. Study details: Of the healthy Belgian adults, roughly ten were CMV seropositive and 20 to 25 seronegative.

The chain has TRBV6-5 and TRBJ1-4; no reliable D call. Sequencing was performed on memory CD4+ T cells from blood. This sequence was found in an adult in good health and CMV-seronegative. Some clones in this sample may be carry-over from other donors' samples. The CDR3 loop reads CASSYGPREKLFF. As DNA, the CDR3 is TGTGCCAGCAGTTACGGGCCGCGTGAAAAACTGTTTTTT.